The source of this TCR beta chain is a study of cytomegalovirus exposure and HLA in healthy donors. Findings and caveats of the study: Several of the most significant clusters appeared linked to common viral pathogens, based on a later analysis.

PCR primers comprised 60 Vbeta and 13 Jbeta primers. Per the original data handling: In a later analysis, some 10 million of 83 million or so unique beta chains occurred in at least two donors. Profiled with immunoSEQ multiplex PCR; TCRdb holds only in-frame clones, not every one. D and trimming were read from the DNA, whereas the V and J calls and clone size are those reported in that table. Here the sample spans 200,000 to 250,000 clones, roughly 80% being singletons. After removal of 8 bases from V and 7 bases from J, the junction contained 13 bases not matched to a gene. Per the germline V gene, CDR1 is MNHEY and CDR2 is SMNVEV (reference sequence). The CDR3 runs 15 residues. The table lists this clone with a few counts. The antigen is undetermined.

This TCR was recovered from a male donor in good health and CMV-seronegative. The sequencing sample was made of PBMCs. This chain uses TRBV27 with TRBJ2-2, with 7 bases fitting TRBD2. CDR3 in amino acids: CASQIAAGVVGELFF. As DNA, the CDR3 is TGTGCCAGCCAAATCGCCGCGGGAGTCGTCGGGGAGCTGTTTTTT.